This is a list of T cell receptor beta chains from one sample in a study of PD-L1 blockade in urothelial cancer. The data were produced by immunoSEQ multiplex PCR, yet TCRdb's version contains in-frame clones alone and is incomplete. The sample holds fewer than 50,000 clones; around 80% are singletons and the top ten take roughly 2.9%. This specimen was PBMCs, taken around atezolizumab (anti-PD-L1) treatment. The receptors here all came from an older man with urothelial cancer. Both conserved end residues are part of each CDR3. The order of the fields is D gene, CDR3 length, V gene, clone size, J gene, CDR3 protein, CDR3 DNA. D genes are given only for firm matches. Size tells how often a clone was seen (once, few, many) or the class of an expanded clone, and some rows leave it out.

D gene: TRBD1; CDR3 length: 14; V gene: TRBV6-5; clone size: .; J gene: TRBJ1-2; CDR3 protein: CASSYAGQNYGYTF; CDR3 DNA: TGTGCCAGCAGTTACGCGGGACAGAACTATGGCTACACCTTC
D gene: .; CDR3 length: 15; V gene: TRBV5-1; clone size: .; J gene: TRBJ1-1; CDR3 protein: CASSFLTGQGTEAFF; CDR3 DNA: TGCGCCAGCAGCTTTCTTACAGGCCAGGGCACTGAAGCTTTCTTT
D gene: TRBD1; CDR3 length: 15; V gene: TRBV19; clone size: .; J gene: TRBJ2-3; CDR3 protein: CAGSARDRAKDTQYF; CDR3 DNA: TGTGCCGGTAGTGCCCGGGACAGGGCGAAAGATACGCAGTATTTT
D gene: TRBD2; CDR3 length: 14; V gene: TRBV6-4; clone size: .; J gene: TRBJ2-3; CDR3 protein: CASSRREGADTQYF; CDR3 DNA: TGTGCCAGCAGCCGCAGGGAGGGAGCAGATACGCAGTATTTT
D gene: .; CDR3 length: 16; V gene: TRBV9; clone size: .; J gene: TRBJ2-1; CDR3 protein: CASFPTAGTSYNEQFF; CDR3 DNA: TGTGCCAGCTTCCCCACCGCCGGGACTTCCTACAATGAGCAGTTCTTC
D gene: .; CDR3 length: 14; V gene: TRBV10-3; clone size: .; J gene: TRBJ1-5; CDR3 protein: CAISEQGRHQPQHF; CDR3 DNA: TGTGCCATCAGTGAGCAGGGTAGGCATCAGCCCCAGCATTTT
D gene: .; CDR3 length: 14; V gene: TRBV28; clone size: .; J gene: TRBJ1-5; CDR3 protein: CASPFKRPNQPQHF; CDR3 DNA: TGTGCCAGCCCCTTTAAGCGTCCTAATCAGCCCCAGCATTTT
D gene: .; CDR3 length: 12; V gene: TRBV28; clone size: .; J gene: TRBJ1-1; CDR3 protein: CASGRGGTEAFF; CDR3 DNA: TGTGCCAGCGGTAGGGGGGGGACTGAAGCTTTCTTT
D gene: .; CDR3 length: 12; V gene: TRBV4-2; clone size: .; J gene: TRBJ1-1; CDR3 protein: CASSQDRVEALF; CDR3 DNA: TGTGCCAGCAGCCAAGATCGGGTGGAGGCCCTGTTT
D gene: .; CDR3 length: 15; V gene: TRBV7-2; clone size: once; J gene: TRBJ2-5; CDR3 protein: CASSTQGQPKETQYF; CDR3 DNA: TGTGCCAGCAGCACCCAAGGACAGCCGAAAGAGACCCAGTACTTC
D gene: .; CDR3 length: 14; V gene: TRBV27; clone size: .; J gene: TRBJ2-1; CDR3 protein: CASLSLGRSNEQFF; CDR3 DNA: TGTGCCAGCCTATCCCTGGGCAGGTCGAATGAGCAGTTCTTC
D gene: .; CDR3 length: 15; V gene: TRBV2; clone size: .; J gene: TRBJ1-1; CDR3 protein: CASTYVGALGTEAFF; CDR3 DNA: TGTGCCAGCACGTATGTGGGGGCCTTGGGCACTGAAGCTTTCTTT
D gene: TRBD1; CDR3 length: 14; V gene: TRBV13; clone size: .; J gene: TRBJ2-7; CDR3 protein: CASSLAGTDYEQYF; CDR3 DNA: TGTGCCAGCAGCTTAGCCGGGACAGACTACGAGCAGTACTTC
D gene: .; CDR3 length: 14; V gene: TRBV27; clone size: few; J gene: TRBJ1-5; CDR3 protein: CASSWGYGNQPQHF; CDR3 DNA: TGTGCCAGCAGTTGGGGCTACGGCAATCAGCCCCAGCATTTT
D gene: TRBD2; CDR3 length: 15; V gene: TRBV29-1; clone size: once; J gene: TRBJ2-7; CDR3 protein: CSVEPGTSGSYEQYF; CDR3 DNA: TGCAGCGTTGAACCCGGGACTAGCGGGAGTTACGAGCAGTACTTC
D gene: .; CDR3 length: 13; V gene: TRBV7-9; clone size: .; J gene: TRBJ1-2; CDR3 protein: CASSLAGSSGYTF; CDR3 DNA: TGTGCCAGCAGCTTAGCTGGGTCTAGCGGCTACACCTTC
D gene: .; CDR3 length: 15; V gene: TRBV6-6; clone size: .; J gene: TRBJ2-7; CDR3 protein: CASSYSYRSPYEQYF; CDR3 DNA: TGTGCCAGCAGTTACTCGTATAGATCCCCCTACGAGCAGTACTTC
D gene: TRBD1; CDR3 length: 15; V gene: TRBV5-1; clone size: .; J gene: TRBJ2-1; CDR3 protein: CASSLSGTGVDEQFF; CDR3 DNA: TGCGCCAGCAGCCTCTCCGGGACAGGGGTTGATGAGCAGTTCTTC
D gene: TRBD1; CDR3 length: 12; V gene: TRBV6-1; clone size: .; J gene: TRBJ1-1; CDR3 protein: CATRGRNLEAFF; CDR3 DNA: TGTGCAACCAGGGGGAGGAACCTTGAAGCTTTCTTT
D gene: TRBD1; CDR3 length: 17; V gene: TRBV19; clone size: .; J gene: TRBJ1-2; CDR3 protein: CASSPSRDRVGNYGYTF; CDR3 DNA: TGTGCCAGTAGTCCATCCCGGGACAGGGTCGGTAACTATGGCTACACCTTC
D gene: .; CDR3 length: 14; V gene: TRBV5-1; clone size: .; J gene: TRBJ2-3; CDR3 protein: CASSLGTHGDTQYF; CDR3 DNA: TGCGCCAGCAGCCTCGGGACTCATGGAGATACGCAGTATTTT
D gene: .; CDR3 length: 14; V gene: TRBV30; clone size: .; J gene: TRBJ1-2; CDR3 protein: CAWSVLITSYGYTF; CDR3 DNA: TGTGCCTGGAGTGTTCTTATAACTTCCTATGGCTACACCTTC
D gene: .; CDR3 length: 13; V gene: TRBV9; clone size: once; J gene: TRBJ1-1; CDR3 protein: CASSAGTIAEAFF; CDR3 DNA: TGTGCCAGCAGCGCCGGGACAATCGCTGAAGCTTTCTTT
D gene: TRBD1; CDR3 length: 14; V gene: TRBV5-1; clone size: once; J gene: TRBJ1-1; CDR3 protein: CASSLGTGNTEAFF; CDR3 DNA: TGCGCCAGCAGCTTGGGGACAGGGAACACTGAAGCTTTCTTT
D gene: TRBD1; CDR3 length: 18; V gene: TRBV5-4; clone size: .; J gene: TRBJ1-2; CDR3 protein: CASSSVGGQGRTGYGYTF; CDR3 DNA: TGTGCCAGCAGCTCTGTAGGGGGACAGGGTAGAACGGGCTATGGCTACACCTTC
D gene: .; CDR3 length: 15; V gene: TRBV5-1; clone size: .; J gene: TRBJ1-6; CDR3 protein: CASSREGSYNSPLHF; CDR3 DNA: TGCGCCAGCAGCCGAGAGGGCTCCTATAATTCACCCCTCCACTTT
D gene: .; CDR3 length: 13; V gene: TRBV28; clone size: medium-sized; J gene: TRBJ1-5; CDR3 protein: CASGPRSNQPQHF; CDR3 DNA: TGTGCCAGCGGGCCGAGAAGCAATCAGCCCCAGCATTTT
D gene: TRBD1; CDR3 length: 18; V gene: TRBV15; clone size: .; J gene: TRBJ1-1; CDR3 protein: CATSRELPGQGAGREAFF; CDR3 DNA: TGTGCCACCAGCAGAGAATTACCGGGACAGGGGGCCGGGCGTGAAGCTTTCTTT
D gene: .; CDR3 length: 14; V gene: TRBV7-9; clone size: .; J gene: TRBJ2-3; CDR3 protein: CASSSGIRTDTQYF; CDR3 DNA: TGTGCCAGCAGCTCCGGGATCCGCACAGATACGCAGTATTTT
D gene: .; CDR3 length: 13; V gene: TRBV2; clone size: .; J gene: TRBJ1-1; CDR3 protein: CASSLGTNTEAFF; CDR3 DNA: TGTGCCAGCAGCCTAGGGACTAACACTGAAGCTTTCTTT
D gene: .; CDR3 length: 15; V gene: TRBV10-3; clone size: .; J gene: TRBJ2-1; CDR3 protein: CAISESEGGRNEQFF; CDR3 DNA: TGTGCCATCAGTGAGTCCGAGGGGGGGCGGAATGAGCAGTTCTTC
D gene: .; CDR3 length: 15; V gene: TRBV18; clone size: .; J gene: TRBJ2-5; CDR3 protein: CASSPPSRGQETQYF; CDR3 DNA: TGTGCCAGCTCACCACCGTCTCGGGGGCAAGAGACCCAGTACTTC
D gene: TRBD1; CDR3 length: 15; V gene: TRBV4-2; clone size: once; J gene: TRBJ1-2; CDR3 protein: CASSQVESRGNGHTF; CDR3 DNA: TGTGCCAGCAGCCAAGTGGAATCCAGGGGGAATGGCCACACCTTC
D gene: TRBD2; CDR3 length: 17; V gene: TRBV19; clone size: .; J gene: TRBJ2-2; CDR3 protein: CASSPRTSGANTGELFF; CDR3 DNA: TGTGCCAGTAGTCCCCGGACTAGCGGGGCGAACACCGGGGAGCTGTTTTTT
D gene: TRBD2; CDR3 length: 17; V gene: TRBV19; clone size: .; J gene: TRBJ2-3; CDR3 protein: CASSIWTSGGYTDTQYF; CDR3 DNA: TGTGCCAGTAGTATATGGACTAGCGGGGGTTACACAGATACGCAGTATTTT
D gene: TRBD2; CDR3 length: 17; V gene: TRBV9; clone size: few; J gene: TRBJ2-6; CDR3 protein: CASHGGASPSGANVLTF; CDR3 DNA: TGTGCCAGCCACGGGGGGGCAAGCCCCTCTGGGGCCAACGTCCTGACTTTC
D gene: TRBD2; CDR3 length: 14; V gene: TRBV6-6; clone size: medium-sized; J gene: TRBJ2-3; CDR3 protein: CASWPGGRVDTQYF; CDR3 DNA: TGTGCCAGCTGGCCGGGGGGGCGGGTAGATACGCAGTATTTT
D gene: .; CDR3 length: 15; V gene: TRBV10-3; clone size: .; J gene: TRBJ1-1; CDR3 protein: CAAKVGGEGFGEAFF; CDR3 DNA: TGTGCCGCCAAGGTAGGGGGGGAGGGCTTCGGTGAAGCTTTCTTT
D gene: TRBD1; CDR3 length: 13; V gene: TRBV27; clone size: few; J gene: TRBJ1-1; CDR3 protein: CASRGDRNTEAFF; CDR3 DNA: TGTGCCAGCAGGGGGGACAGGAACACTGAAGCTTTCTTT
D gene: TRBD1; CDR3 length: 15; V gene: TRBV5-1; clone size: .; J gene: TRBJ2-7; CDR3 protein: CASSLGRGGPYEQYF; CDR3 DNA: TGCGCCAGCAGCTTGGGAAGAGGGGGCCCCTACGAGCAGTACTTC
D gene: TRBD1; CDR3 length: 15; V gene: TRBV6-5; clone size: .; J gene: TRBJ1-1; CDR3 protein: CASSRPGQGFTEAFF; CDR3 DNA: TGTGCCAGCAGTCGACCGGGACAGGGTTTTACTGAAGCTTTCTTT
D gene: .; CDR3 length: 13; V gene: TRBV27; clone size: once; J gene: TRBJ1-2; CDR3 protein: CASSSRVGYGYTF; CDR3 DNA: TGTGCCAGCAGTTCTAGAGTCGGCTATGGCTACACCTTC
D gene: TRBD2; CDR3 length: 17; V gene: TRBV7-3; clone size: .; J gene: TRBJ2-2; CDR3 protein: CASSKRTSGSNTGELFF; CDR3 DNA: TGTGCCAGCAGCAAGCGGACTAGCGGATCGAACACCGGGGAGCTGTTTTTT
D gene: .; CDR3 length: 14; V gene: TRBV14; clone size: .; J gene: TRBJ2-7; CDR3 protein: CASRPQGGPYEQYF; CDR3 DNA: TGTGCCAGCAGACCGCAAGGGGGTCCCTACGAGCAGTACTTC
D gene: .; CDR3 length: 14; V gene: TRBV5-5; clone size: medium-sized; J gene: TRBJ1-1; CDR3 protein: CASSLSGGGTEAFF; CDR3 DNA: TGTGCCAGCAGCCTCTCCGGGGGTGGCACTGAAGCTTTCTTT
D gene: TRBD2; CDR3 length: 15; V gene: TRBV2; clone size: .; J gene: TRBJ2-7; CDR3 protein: CASSLTSGSVTSQYF; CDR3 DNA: TGTGCCAGCAGCTTGACTAGCGGGAGTGTTACGAGCCAGTACTTC
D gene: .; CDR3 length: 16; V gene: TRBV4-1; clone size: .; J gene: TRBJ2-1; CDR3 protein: CASSQEGGRSYNEQFF; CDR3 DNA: TGCGCCAGCAGCCAGGAGGGCGGGCGCTCCTACAATGAGCAGTTCTTC
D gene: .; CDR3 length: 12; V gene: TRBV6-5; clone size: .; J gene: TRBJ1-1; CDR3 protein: CASSRLGTEAFF; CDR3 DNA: TGTGCCAGCAGTCGACTCGGCACTGAAGCTTTCTTT
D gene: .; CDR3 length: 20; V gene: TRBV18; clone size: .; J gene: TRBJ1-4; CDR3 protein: CASSPQTPGPGRATNEKLFF; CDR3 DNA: TGTGCCAGCTCACCACAGACCCCCGGGCCAGGGCGTGCAACTAATGAAAAACTGTTTTTT
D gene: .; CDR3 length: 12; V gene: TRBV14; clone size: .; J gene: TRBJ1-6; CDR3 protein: CASSQDHRALHF; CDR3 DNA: TGTGCCAGCAGCCAAGATCACAGGGCCCTCCACTTT
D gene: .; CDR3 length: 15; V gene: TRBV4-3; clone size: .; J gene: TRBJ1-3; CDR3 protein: CASSSKSPTGNTIYF; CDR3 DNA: TGCGCCAGCAGCTCGAAGAGCCCGACTGGAAACACCATATATTTT
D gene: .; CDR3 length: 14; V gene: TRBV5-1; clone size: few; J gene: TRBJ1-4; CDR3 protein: CASSRDQGREKLFF; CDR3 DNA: TGCGCCAGCAGCCGGGACCAGGGGCGGGAAAAACTGTTTTTT
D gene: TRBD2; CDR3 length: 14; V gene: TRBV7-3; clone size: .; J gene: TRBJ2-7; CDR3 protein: CASSLIAGDYEQYF; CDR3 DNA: TGTGCCAGCAGCTTAATAGCGGGAGACTACGAGCAGTACTTC
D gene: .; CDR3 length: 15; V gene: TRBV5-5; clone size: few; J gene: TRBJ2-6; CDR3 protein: CASSPTSSGANVLTF; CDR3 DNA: TGTGCCAGCAGCCCCACGAGCTCTGGGGCCAACGTCCTGACTTTC
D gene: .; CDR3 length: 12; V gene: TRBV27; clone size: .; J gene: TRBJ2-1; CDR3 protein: CASSLSLNEQFF; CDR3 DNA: TGTGCCAGCAGTTTATCCCTAAATGAGCAGTTCTTC
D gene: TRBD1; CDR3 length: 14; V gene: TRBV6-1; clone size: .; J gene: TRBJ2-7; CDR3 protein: CASSRGQASYEQYF; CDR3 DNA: TGTGCCAGTAGCCGAGGACAGGCCTCCTACGAGCAGTACTTC
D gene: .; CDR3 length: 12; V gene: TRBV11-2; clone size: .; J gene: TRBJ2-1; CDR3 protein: CASSLAQGEQFF; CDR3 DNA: TGTGCCAGCAGCTTAGCCCAGGGAGAGCAGTTCTTC